This TCR beta chain was recovered during a study of T cell repertoires in cytomegalovirus infection. As for this clonotype: The antigen is not known.

V dropped 5 bases and J dropped 6; count of bases not matched to a gene: 6. The CDR3 is 15 residues long. In germline, CDR1 is LGHDT, CDR2 YNNKEL (reference sequence). One entry per CDR3 protein results from TCRdb running MiXCR on the reads. The sample has around 310,000 distinct CDR3 sequences, roughly 29% seen once. J is TRBJ2-1 and V is TRBV3-1; TRBD2 matches at 11 bases. The source is a human donor in good health (CMV status not recorded). Some clones in this sample may be carry-over from other donors' samples. The source material was cultured PBMCs, sampled from culture after CMV antigen stimulation. The CDR3 DNA reads TGTGCCAGCAGCGCAGTGCTAGCGGGAGGCAATGAGCAGTTCTTC. Residues: CASSAVLAGGNEQFF.